The next 30 T cell receptor beta chains were all read from a single sample in a study of T cell changes during pregnancy in multiple sclerosis. The data were produced by immunoSEQ multiplex PCR, yet TCRdb's version contains in-frame clones alone and is incomplete. The sample yields some 69,000 clones, over 85% seen once. Specimen: peripheral blood, collected in the second trimester of pregnancy. These receptors all stem from a female donor in good health, enrolled as a control in a pregnancy study.

The chain combines TRBV4-2 with TRBJ1-1; 9 bases match TRBD1. This CDR3 has 17 residues. The J segment lost 0 bases and the V segment lost 1 base, leaving 6 bases of the junction unmatched. CDR1 is LGHNA and CDR2 is YNFKEQ in the germline V gene. CDR3 sequence reads: CASSQGPGTGLNTEAFF. The DNA of the CDR3 is TGTGCCAGCAGCCAAGGTCCCGGGACAGGGTTGAACACTGAAGCTTTCTTT.

In this sample, this clone turned up once. This chain uses TRBV14 with TRBJ2-5; TRBD2 is a possible D gene (5 bases). In germline, CDR1 is SGHDN, CDR2 FVKESK. CDR3 length: 14 residues. The ends were cut back, 1 base at V and 9 bases at J, with 15 bases in the middle. In DNA, the CDR3 is TGTGCCAGCAGCCAAGGATCCATTGTCGGGGCCCAGTACTTC. Translated, it gives CASSQGSIVGAQYF.

The rearrangement links TRBV19 to TRBJ1-5; D is perhaps TRBD1 (6 bases). Deletions cut 5 bases from V and 9 bases from J, with 17 bases between. The CDR3 is 14 residues long. Germline assignment: CDR1 LNHDA and CDR2 SQIVND (reference sequence). The CDR3 DNA is TGTGCCAGTAGTGGACCACAGGGCTGGGCGCCCCAGCATTTT. Translated: CASSGPQGWAPQHF.

The chain couples TRBV10-3 to TRBJ2-7, with D unresolved. In germline, CDR1 is ENHRY, CDR2 SYGVKD. The V gene lost 3 bases and the J gene lost 0 bases, with 12 bases spanning the gap. The length of the CDR3 is 15 residues. CDR3 DNA: TGTGCCATCAGTGATTCCGGGTCGGGCTCCTACGAGCAGTACTTC. It specifies CAISDSGSGSYEQYF.

This clone has a handful of counts. The chain couples TRBV9 to TRBJ1-2; D is perhaps TRBD1 (5 bases). The germline V gene has CDR1 SGDLS and CDR2 YYNGEE. The V gene lost 4 bases and the J gene lost 1 base, with 14 bases spanning the gap. The CDR3 extends over 15 amino acids. The CDR3: CASSISDTINYGYTF. The CDR3 bases are TGTGCCAGCAGCATATCGGACACTATTAACTATGGCTACACCTTC.

The chain has TRBV6-5 and TRBJ2-3; 7 bases line up with TRBD2. Trimming took 0 bases from V and 4 from J; bases not matched to a gene: 4. The CDR3 is 15 residues long. CDR1 and CDR2 from the germline V gene are MNHEY and SVGAGI. The CDR3 reads CASSYSGGRSDTQYF. CDR3 sequence (DNA): TGTGCCAGCAGTTACTCGGGGGGGAGGTCAGATACGCAGTATTTT.

This clone was seen just once. Here the CDR3 DNA reads TGTGCCAGCAGCCAGGTACAGGGTTCCGGGGAGCTGTTTTTT. Its protein is CASSQVQGSGELFF. The chain employs TRBV2 and TRBJ2-2, with D possibly being TRBD1 (6 bases). The CDR3 contains 14 residues. V lost 6 bases to trimming and J lost 6 bases, with 14 bases between them. CDR1 is SNHLY, CDR2 FYNNEI, per germline.

This CDR3 reads CSAFQYGYTF. For the CDR3, the DNA is TGCAGTGCTTTCCAGTATGGCTACACCTTC. The chain is built from TRBV20-1 and TRBJ1-2; D remains ambiguous. Trimming stripped 5 bases from V and 5 bases from J, with 6 bases between. Germline CDR1 is DFQATT and CDR2 is SNEGSKA (reference sequence). The CDR3 loop spans 10 amino acids.

V gene TRBV7-3 combines with J gene TRBJ2-7, with 10 nucleotides matching TRBD2. V was pared by 1 base and J by 4 bases, with 4 bases of the junction left unmatched. Germline loops: CDR1 SGHTA, CDR2 FQGTGA. The CDR3 extends over 15 amino acids. CDR3 sequence (DNA): TGTGCCAGCAGCTTAATGGCTAGCGGGGGTTACGAGCAGTACTTC. Amino acids: CASSLMASGGYEQYF.

The chain employs TRBV5-4 and TRBJ2-1; 10 positions match TRBD1. V trimming: 4 bases; J trimming: 6 bases; junction bases outside the gene matches: 7. CDR3 size: 15 residues. Germline assignment: CDR1 SGHNT and CDR2 YYREEE (reference sequence). CDR3 nucleotides: TGTGCCAGCAGCCCGACAGGGGGCGCAACCAATGAGCAGTTCTTC. Translated, it gives CASSPTGGATNEQFF.

The V call is TRBV6-5, the J call TRBJ1-2; 7 bases map to TRBD1. The CDR3 is 15 residues long. Germline V gives CDR1 MNHEY, CDR2 SVGAGI. Losses at the gene ends were 6 bases for V and 5 bases for J; bases not matched to a gene: 12. This CDR3 is CASSPGRGFFYGYTF. CDR3 sequence (DNA): TGTGCCAGCAGCCCGGGCAGGGGGTTTTTTTATGGCTACACCTTC.

J is TRBJ2-5 and V is TRBV20-1, with D hard to call. V was cut by 3 bases and J by 5 bases, with 4 bases left in between. The CDR3 is 10 amino acids. CDR1 is DFQATT, CDR2 SNEGSKA, per germline (reference sequence). Written as DNA, the CDR3 is TGCAGTGCTAGCGAGGAGACCCAGTACTTC. Amino acid sequence: CSASEETQYF.

The V gene is TRBV7-6, the J gene TRBJ2-7; D may be TRBD1 (5 bases). V shed 1 base and J shed 3 bases, with 25 bases lying between them. Germline V gene sequence: CDR1 SGHVS, CDR2 FNYEAQ. The CDR3 consists of 19 residues. The CDR3 region is CASSLGPPLASTENYEQYF. Written as DNA, the CDR3 is TGTGCCAGCAGCTTAGGCCCCCCCTTGGCCTCGACAGAAAACTACGAGCAGTACTTC.

J is TRBJ1-2 and V is TRBV9; possibly TRBD1 for D (5 bases). The CDR3 sequence is 14 residues long. The V and J ends lost 4 bases and 5 bases respectively, with 15 bases between them. Germline loops: CDR1 SGDLS, CDR2 YYNGEE. The CDR3 DNA reads as TGTGCCAGCAGCCTTGGTCGGCAGGGTTATGGCTACACCTTC. This translates into CASSLGRQGYGYTF. Variable domain in full (rest from reference TRBV9 and TRBJ1-2): DSGVTQTPKHLITATGQRVTLRCSPRSGDLSVYWYQQSLDQGLQFLIQYYNGEERAKGNILERFSAQQFPDLHSELNLSSLELGDSALYFCASSLGRQGYGYTFGSGTRLTVV.

V usage is TRBV12-5 and J usage is TRBJ2-5; 8 bases agree with TRBD2. V lost 1 base to trimming and J lost 1 base; unmatched junction nucleotides: 8. Looked up from germline, CDR1 is LGHNT and CDR2 is FRNRAP. The CDR3 consists of 17 residues. CDR3 bases: TGTGCTAGTGGTTTGGGAGCGGGGGCCGCCATCCAAGAGACCCAGTACTTC. This encodes CASGLGAGAAIQETQYF.

CDR3 loop: CASSHRDYEQYF. The CDR3 nucleotides read TGTGCCAGCAGCCACCGGGACTACGAGCAGTACTTC. This chain links TRBV14 with TRBJ2-7; maybe TRBD2 (5 bases). CDR3 length equals 12 residues. Germline lookup yields CDR1 SGHDN and CDR2 FVKESK. V lost 3 bases and J 3 bases, leaving 6 bases between the germline ends.

The chain combines TRBV7-9 with TRBJ2-7; D is unclear. CDR1 and CDR2 (germline): SEHNR, FQNEAQ (reference sequence). This CDR3 spans 15 amino acids. V lost 5 bases and J lost 1, with 15 bases in between. CDR3 nucleotide sequence: TGTGCCAGCAGCGGTCCAAGCACGATATCCTACGAGCAGTACTTC. Protein product: CASSGPSTISYEQYF.

This chain connects TRBV2 to TRBJ2-7; 9 nucleotides line up with TRBD1. The V gene end was trimmed by 5 bases and the J gene end by 4 bases; junction bases not matched to a gene: 6. The germline gives CDR1 SNHLY, CDR2 FYNNEI. The CDR3 loop spans 14 amino acids. The CDR3 nucleotides read TGTGCCAGCAGTACCGGGACAGGGAATTACGAGCAGTACTTC. Protein product: CASSTGTGNYEQYF.

The gene calls are TRBV5-4 and TRBJ2-7; D not resolved. The germline CDR1 and CDR2 sequences are SGHNT and YYREEE (reference sequence). V dropped 4 bases and J dropped 0 bases, with 14 bases sitting between them. This CDR3 is 15 amino acids long. In DNA form, the CDR3 reads TGTGCCAGCAGCCTAGACTCGAAGAGCTCCTACGAGCAGTACTTC. This gives the protein CASSLDSKSSYEQYF. Full variable domain (remainder filled in from reference TRBV5-4 and TRBJ2-7): ETGVTQSPTHLIKTRGQQVTLRCSSQSGHNTVSWYQQALGQGPQFIFQYYREEENGRGNFPPRFSGLQFPNYSSELNVNALELDDSALYLCASSLDSKSSYEQYFGPGTRLTVT.

The V call is TRBV4-2, the J call TRBJ1-1; a possible D gene is TRBD1 (6 bases). Trimming shortened V by 5 bases and J by 11 bases, and 24 bases separated the two germline ends. CDR1 and CDR2 from the germline V gene are LGHNA and YNFKEQ. This CDR3 is 15 amino acids long. CDR3 nucleotides: TGTGCCAGCAGCACCCATTTACAGGGCTCGTCCGAGGCTTTCTTT. This codes for CASSTHLQGSSEAFF.

This chain joins TRBV19 and TRBJ1-1; D unresolved. Trimming removed 5 bases from V and 0 bases from J, with 10 bases in between. Germline values: CDR1 LNHDA, CDR2 SQIVND (reference sequence). The CDR3 loop spans 14 amino acids. Here the CDR3 DNA reads TGTGCCAGTAGTGTAGGAGTTATGAACACTGAAGCTTTCTTT. It codes for CASSVGVMNTEAFF.

The gene calls are TRBV7-3 and TRBJ2-1; 7 nucleotides agree with TRBD2. Per the germline V gene, CDR1 is SGHTA and CDR2 is FQGTGA. The CDR3 is 15 amino acids. The V segment lost 2 bases and the J segment 6 bases; nucleotides outside the gene matches: 7. The CDR3 sequence: CASSLEGKRGNEQFF. The CDR3 DNA sequence: TGTGCCAGCAGCTTAGAGGGAAAGCGGGGCAATGAGCAGTTCTTC.

The genes are TRBV7-9 and TRBJ1-2; 7 bases are a match to TRBD1. The J segment lost 3 bases and the V segment lost 4 bases, leaving 11 bases of the junction unmatched. The CDR3 runs to 16 residues. Germline CDR1 and CDR2: SEHNR and FQNEAQ (reference sequence). CDR3 DNA sequence: TGTGCCAGCAGCTCATTGGGCCCGGACAGGTACTATGGCTACACCTTC. Translation gives CASSSLGPDRYYGYTF.

The chain is built from TRBV27 and TRBJ2-1; a weak D match, TRBD2 (5 bases). The V and J ends lost 6 bases and 5 bases respectively, with 8 bases between them. This CDR3 is 12 amino acids long. From germline, CDR1 is MNHEY and CDR2 SMNVEV (reference sequence). This chain's CDR3 is CASSFGNNEQFF. For the CDR3, the DNA is TGTGCCAGCAGCTTCGGGAACAATGAGCAGTTCTTC.

This chain joins TRBV7-9 and TRBJ1-2; 8 bases agree with TRBD1. The germline V gene has CDR1 SEHNR and CDR2 FQNEAQ (reference sequence). With 5 bases clipped from V and 4 bases from J, the junction kept 9 bases outside the gene matches. The CDR3 length is 15 residues. The CDR3 DNA is TGTGCCAGCAGCGGAGGCAGGGACAGGTTCTATGGCTACACCTTC. Protein: CASSGGRDRFYGYTF.

V and J are TRBV19 and TRBJ2-6, with TRBD1 as a possible D gene (5 bases). The germline V gene has CDR1 LNHDA and CDR2 SQIVND (reference sequence). This CDR3 is 15 amino acids long. V dropped 5 bases and J dropped 1 base, with 9 bases sitting between them. The CDR3, as DNA: TGTGCCAGTAGTGACTCAGGGTCTGGGGCCAACGTCCTGACTTTC. This sequence encodes CASSDSGSGANVLTF.

The chain recombines TRBV9 with TRBJ2-1; the match to TRBD1 covers 9 bases. Germline V gives CDR1 SGDLS, CDR2 YYNGEE. This CDR3 is 17 amino acids long. Trimming removed 4 bases from V and 5 bases from J; junction bases left unmatched: 13. CDR3 DNA sequence: TGTGCCAGCAGCCTACCCTACTTGGGGACAGGGAACAATGAGCAGTTCTTC. It encodes CASSLPYLGTGNNEQFF.

The rearrangement uses TRBV6-6 and TRBJ1-2, with 8 bases lining up with TRBD1. Trimming removed 10 bases from V and 2 bases from J; junction bases left unmatched: 6. Germline CDR1 reads MNHNY; CDR2 reads SVGAGI (reference sequence). This CDR3 region has 13 residues. CDR3 bases: TGTGCCACCCTTTCAGGGGGCAACTATGGCTACACCTTC. Amino acid sequence: CATLSGGNYGYTF.

The chain recombines TRBV9 with TRBJ2-3; possible D gene TRBD2, 7 bases. The CDR3 totals 14 residues. Trimming took 5 bases from V and 5 from J, leaving 15 bases between them. From germline, CDR1 is SGDLS and CDR2 YYNGEE. The DNA for the CDR3 is TGTGCCAGCAGTGGTGGGGGGGCCATAGATACGCAGTATTTT. It codes for CASSGGGAIDTQYF.

The V call is TRBV2, the J call TRBJ1-1; TRBD1 matches 9 bases. The V gene end was trimmed by 6 bases and the J gene end by 0 bases; junction bases not matched to a gene: 2. Germline V gene sequence: CDR1 SNHLY, CDR2 FYNNEI. The CDR3 has 14 residues. The CDR3: CASRDRGMNTEAFF. The CDR3 region has the DNA TGTGCCAGCAGGGACAGGGGCATGAACACTGAAGCTTTCTTT.